Below are 12 T cell receptor beta chains sequenced from a single sample in a study of early T cells in non-severe SARS-CoV-2 infection. TCRdb independently ran MiXCR on the 5' RACE reads; one entry per CDR3 protein. Of roughly 57,000 distinct CDR3 sequences listed, around 12% are singletons. The input for sequencing was whole blood, taken at baseline. These TCRs come from an adult who was a healthcare worker with PCR-confirmed SARS-CoV-2 infection or an uninfected control (not recorded which).

Ten or more counts support this clonotype. The chain carries TRBV27 and TRBJ1-5; a weak D match, TRBD1 (5 bases). Looked up from germline, CDR1 is MNHEY and CDR2 is SMNVEV (reference sequence). The CDR3 is made up of 16 amino acids. Trimming cost V 4 bases and J 1 base, with 14 bases left between them. In DNA, the CDR3 is TGTGCCAGCAGTTCCTCCGGGGCACAGAGCAATCAGCCCCAGCATTTT. Protein: CASSSSGAQSNQPQHF.

The chain employs TRBV5-1 and TRBJ2-7; TRBD1 matches 9 bases. This CDR3 spans 18 amino acids. The germline V gene has CDR1 SGHRS and CDR2 YFSETQ. Trimming took 3 bases from V and 2 from J; bases not matched to a gene: 15. The CDR3 sequence: CASSSPGQGGRGAYEQYF. The CDR3 DNA reads TGCGCCAGCAGCTCACCGGGACAGGGAGGACGTGGAGCCTACGAGCAGTACTTC.

This chain uses TRBV5-1 with TRBJ1-3, with D perhaps matching TRBD1 (6 bases). Trimming shortened V by 4 bases and J by 4 bases, and 9 bases separated the two germline ends. CDR3 length: 13 residues. Germline V gene data show CDR1 as SGHRS and CDR2 as YFSETQ. CDR3 in amino acids: CASSQGIGNTIYF. CDR3 in DNA: TGCGCCAGCAGCCAGGGGATCGGAAACACCATATATTTT.

At least ten counts were recorded for this clonotype. The V and J genes are TRBV7-9 and TRBJ1-3; a possible D gene is TRBD1 (6 bases). Germline V lookup: CDR1 SEHNR, CDR2 FQNEAQ (reference sequence). The V end lost 5 bases, the J end lost 0 bases, and 11 bases lay between the germline ends. There are 15 residues in the CDR3. CDR3 nucleotide sequence: TGTGCCAGCAGCCCGACAGGAGGCTCTGGAAACACCATATATTTT. This sequence encodes CASSPTGGSGNTIYF.

The sample holds many counts of this clonotype. The V call is TRBV4-3, the J call TRBJ1-2, with D possibly being TRBD1 (6 bases). V lost 1 base and J 1 base, leaving 10 bases between the germline ends. This CDR3 is 15 amino acids long. Germline V gene data show CDR1 as LGHNA and CDR2 as YSLEER. DNA for the CDR3: TGCGCCAGCAGCCAAGGACAGGATTTTAACTATGGCTACACCTTC. Translated: CASSQGQDFNYGYTF.

This clonotype came up a few times. The V and J genes are TRBV7-2 and TRBJ1-4, with unresolved D. CDR1 is SGHTA, CDR2 FQGNSA, per germline. The V and J ends lost 2 bases and 5 bases respectively, with 6 bases between them. The CDR3 length is 13 residues. This CDR3 is CASSLPPNEKLFF. CDR3 nucleotide sequence: TGTGCCAGCAGCTTACCCCCAAATGAAAAACTGTTTTTT.

This clonotype was found a few times. J is TRBJ2-6 and V is TRBV6-6; 7 nucleotides match TRBD1. V lost 7 bases to trimming and J lost 0 bases; unmatched junction nucleotides: 9. The V gene's germline CDR1 is MNHNY and CDR2 SVGAGI (reference sequence). The CDR3 loop spans 17 amino acids. The CDR3 region has the DNA TGTGCCAGCACCCATGAGGGGGCCCTCTCTGGGGCCAACGTCCTGACTTTC. Its translation: CASTHEGALSGANVLTF.

The chain carries TRBV6-2 or TRBV6-3 and TRBJ2-7; the match to TRBD1 covers 10 bases. CDR1 MNHEY and CDR2 SVGEGT come from the germline V gene. The V segment lost 5 bases and the J segment 6 bases; nucleotides outside the gene matches: 10. The length of the CDR3 is 15 residues. The CDR3 DNA reads as TGTGCCAGCAGTCTAACCGGGACAGGGGTGGTCGAGCAGTACTTC. Its translation is CASSLTGTGVVEQYF.

This clonotype showed up just a few times. V is TRBV7-8 and J is TRBJ1-1, with TRBD1 as a possible D gene (6 bases). The CDR3 consists of 12 residues. Germline-derived CDR1 and CDR2 are SGHVS and FQNEAQ. V lost 5 bases, J lost 8 bases, and 12 bases lay in between. The DNA for the CDR3 is TGTGCCAGCAGCCTTCGGACAGAAGAAGCTTTCTTT. Translated: CASSLRTEEAFF.

This clonotype has more than one count but fewer than ten. The rearrangement links TRBV27 to TRBJ2-7; D call uncertain. The CDR3 loop spans 13 amino acids. Trimming removed 7 bases at V and 6 bases at J, with 16 bases between. The germline V gene encodes CDR1 MNHEY and CDR2 SMNVEV (reference sequence). The CDR3 region is CASKKTLWGEQYF. CDR3 in DNA: TGTGCCAGCAAAAAAACGCTCTGGGGCGAGCAGTACTTC.

This clonotype appeared a few times. J is TRBJ2-7 and V is TRBV5-1, with 9 bases that match TRBD1. Germline CDR1 SGHRS, CDR2 YFSETQ. V dropped 7 bases and J dropped 9; count of bases not matched to a gene: 8. The CDR3 is 12 amino acids. Here the CDR3 reads CASFRDRDAQYF. Here the CDR3 DNA reads TGCGCCAGCTTCAGGGACAGGGACGCGCAGTACTTC. Using reference TRBV5-1 and TRBJ2-7 for the parts outside the CDR3, the full variable domain is KAGVTQTPRYLIKTRGQQVTLSCSPISGHRSVSWYQQTPGQGLQFLFEYFSETQRNKGNFPGRFSGRQFSNSRSEMNVSTLELGDSALYLCASFRDRDAQYFGPGTRLTVT.

The V call is TRBV11-2, the J call TRBJ2-4; 8 bases agree with TRBD1. Germline V gene sequence: CDR1 SGHAT, CDR2 FQNNGV. The CDR3 consists of 16 residues. The ends lost 5 bases at V and 0 bases at J; junction bases unmatched: 6. The CDR3 here is CASSPRTGIAKNIQYF. CDR3 nucleotides: TGTGCCAGCAGCCCCCGGACAGGGATAGCCAAAAACATTCAGTACTTC.